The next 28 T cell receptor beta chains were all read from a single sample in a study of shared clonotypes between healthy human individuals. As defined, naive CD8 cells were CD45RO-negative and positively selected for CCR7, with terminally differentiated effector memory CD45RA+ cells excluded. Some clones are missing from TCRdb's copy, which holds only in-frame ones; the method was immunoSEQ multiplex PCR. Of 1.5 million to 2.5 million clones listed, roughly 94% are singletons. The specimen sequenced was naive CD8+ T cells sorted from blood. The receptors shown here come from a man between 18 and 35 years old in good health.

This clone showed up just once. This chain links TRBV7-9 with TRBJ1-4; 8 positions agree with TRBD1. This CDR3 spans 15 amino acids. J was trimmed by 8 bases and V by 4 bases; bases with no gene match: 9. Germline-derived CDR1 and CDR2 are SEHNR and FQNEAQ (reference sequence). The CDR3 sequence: CASSSPDRVGEKLFF. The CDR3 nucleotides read TGTGCCAGCAGCTCACCGGACAGGGTTGGAGAAAAACTGTTTTTT.

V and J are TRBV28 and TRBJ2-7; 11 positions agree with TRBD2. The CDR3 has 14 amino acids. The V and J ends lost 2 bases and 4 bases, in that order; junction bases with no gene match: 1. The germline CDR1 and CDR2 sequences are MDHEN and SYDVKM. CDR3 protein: CASSLTSGSYEQYF. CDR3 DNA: TGTGCCAGCAGTTTAACTAGCGGGAGTTACGAGCAGTACTTC.

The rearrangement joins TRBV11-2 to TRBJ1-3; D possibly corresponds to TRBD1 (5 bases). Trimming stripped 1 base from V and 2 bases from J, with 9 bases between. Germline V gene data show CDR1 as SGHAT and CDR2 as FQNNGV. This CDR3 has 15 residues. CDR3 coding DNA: TGTGCCAGCAGCTTAGGGGCAGGGCCTGGAAACACCATATATTTT. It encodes CASSLGAGPGNTIYF.

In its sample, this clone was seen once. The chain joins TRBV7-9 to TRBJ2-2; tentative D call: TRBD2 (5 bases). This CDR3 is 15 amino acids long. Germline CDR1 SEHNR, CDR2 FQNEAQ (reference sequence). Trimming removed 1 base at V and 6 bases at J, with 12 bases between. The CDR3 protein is CASSLGTAVPGELFF. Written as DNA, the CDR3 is TGTGCCAGCAGCTTAGGGACTGCGGTCCCCGGGGAGCTGTTTTTT.

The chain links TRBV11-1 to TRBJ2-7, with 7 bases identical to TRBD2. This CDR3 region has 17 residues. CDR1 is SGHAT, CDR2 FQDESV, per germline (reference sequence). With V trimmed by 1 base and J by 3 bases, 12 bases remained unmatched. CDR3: CASSLGESGTTLYEQYF. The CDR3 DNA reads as TGTGCCAGCAGCTTAGGTGAATCCGGGACTACCCTCTACGAGCAGTACTTC.

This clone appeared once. This CDR3 is CASGTGPNQPQHF. The CDR3, as DNA: TGTGCCAGCGGAACGGGACCCAATCAGCCCCAGCATTTT. This chain uses TRBV7-2 with TRBJ1-5; a weak D match, TRBD1 (5 bases). CDR3 size: 13 residues. CDR1 and CDR2 from the germline V gene are SGHTA and FQGNSA. Trimming left V 8 bases short and J 3 bases short, with 11 bases between. The full variable domain, in which reference TRBV7-2 and TRBJ1-5 provide the parts outside the CDR3, is GAGVSQSPSNKVTEKGKDVELRCDPISGHTALYWYRQSLGQGLEFLIYFQGNSAPDKSGLPSDRFSAERTGGSVSTLTIQRTQQEDSAVYLCASGTGPNQPQHFGDGTRLSIL.

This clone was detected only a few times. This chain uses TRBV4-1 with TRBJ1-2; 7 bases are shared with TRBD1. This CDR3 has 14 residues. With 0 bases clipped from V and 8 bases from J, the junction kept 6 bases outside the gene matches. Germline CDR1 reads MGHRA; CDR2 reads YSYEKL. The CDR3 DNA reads TGCGCCAGCAGCCAAGACCCCAGGGGGATCGGCTACACCTTC. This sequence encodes CASSQDPRGIGYTF.

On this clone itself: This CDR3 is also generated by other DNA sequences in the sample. The CDR3 loop is CASSWGGSYEQYF. Here the CDR3 DNA reads TGTGCCAGCAGTTGGGGGGGGTCCTACGAGCAGTACTTC. V and J are TRBV28 and TRBJ2-7; 7 bases agree with TRBD2. This CDR3 region has 13 residues. CDR1 is MDHEN and CDR2 is SYDVKM in the germline V gene. Trimming cost V 4 bases and J 1 base; bases outside gene matches: 1. Supplemented by reference TRBV28 and TRBJ2-7, the full variable domain reads DVKVTQSSRYLVKRTGEKVFLECVQDMDHENMFWYRQDPGLGLRLIYFSYDVKMKEKGDIPEGYSVSREKKERFSLILESASTNQTSMYLCASSWGGSYEQYFGPGTRLTVT.

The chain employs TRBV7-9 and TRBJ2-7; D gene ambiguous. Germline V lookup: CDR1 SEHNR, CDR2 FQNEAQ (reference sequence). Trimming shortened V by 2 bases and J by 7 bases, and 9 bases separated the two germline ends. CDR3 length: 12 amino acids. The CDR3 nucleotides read TGTGCCAGCAGCTTACCCAGAAGGGAGCAGTACTTC. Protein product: CASSLPRREQYF.

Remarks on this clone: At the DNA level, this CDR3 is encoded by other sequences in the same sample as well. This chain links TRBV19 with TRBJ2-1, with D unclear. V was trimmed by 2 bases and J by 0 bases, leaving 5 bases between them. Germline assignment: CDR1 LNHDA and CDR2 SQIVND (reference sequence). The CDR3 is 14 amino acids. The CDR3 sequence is CASSITLSYNEQFF. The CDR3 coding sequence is TGTGCCAGTAGTATAACTCTCTCCTACAATGAGCAGTTCTTC.

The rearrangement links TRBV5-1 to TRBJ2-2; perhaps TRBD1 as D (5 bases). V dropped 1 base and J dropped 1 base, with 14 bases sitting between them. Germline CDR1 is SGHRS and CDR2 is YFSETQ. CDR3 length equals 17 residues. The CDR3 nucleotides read TGCGCCAGCAGCTTGTTTAGGGGTAACCAGAACACCGGGGAGCTGTTTTTT. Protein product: CASSLFRGNQNTGELFF. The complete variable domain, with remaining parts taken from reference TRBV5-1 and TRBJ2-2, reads KAGVTQTPRYLIKTRGQQVTLSCSPISGHRSVSWYQQTPGQGLQFLFEYFSETQRNKGNFPGRFSGRQFSNSRSEMNVSTLELGDSALYLCASSLFRGNQNTGELFFGEGSRLTVL.

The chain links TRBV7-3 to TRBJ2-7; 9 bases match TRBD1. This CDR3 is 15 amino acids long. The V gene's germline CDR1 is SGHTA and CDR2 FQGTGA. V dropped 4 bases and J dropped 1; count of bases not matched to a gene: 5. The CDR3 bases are TGTGCCAGCAGCTCGACAGGGGGTGCGTCCTACGAGCAGTACTTC. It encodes CASSSTGGASYEQYF.

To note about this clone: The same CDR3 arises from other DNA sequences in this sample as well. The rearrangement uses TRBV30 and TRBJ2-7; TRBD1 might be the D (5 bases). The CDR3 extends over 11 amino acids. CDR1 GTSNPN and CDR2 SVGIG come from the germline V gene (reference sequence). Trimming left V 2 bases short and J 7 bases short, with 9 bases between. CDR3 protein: CAWSQGGEQYF. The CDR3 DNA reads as TGTGCCTGGAGTCAGGGTGGGGAGCAGTACTTC.

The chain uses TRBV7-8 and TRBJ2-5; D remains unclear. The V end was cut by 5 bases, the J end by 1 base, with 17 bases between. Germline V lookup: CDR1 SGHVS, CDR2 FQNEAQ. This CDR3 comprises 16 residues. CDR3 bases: TGTGCCAGCAGCCCAACCTCGGCCGGCCTCCAAGAGACCCAGTACTTC. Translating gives CASSPTSAGLQETQYF.

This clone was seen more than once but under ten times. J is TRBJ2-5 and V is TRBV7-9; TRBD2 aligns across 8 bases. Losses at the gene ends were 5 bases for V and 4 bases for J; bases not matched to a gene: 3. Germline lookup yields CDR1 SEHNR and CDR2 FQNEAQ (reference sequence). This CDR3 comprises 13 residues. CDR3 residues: CASSPGGGETQYF. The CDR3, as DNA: TGTGCCAGCAGCCCCGGGGGGGGAGAGACCCAGTACTTC. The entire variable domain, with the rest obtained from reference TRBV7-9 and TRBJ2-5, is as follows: DTGVSQNPRHKITKRGQNVTFRCDPISEHNRLYWYRQTLGQGPEFLTYFQNEAQLEKSRLLSDRFSAERPKGSFSTLEIQRTEQGDSAMYLCASSPGGGETQYFGPGTRLLVL.

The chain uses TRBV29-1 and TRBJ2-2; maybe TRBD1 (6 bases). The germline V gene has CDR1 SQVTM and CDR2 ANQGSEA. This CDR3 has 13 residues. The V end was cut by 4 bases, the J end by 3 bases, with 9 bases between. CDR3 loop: CSVGQGYTGELFF. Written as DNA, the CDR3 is TGCAGCGTTGGCCAGGGGTACACCGGGGAGCTGTTTTTT.

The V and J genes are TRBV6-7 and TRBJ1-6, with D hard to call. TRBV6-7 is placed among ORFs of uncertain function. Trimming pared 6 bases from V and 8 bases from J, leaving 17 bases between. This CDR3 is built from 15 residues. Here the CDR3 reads CASRGLIGLDSPLHF. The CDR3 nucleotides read TGTGCCAGCAGGGGTCTTATCGGGCTAGATTCACCCCTCCACTTT.

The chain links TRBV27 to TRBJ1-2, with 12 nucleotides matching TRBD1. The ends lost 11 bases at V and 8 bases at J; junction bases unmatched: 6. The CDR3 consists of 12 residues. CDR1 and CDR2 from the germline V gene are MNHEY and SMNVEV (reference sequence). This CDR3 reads CAARDRGLGYTF. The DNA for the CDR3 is TGTGCCGCCCGGGACAGGGGGCTCGGCTACACCTTC.

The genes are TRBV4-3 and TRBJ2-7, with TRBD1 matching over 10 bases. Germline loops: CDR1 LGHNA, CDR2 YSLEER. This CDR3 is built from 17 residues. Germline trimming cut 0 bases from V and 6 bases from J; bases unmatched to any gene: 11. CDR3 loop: CASSQDPTGGESSEQYF. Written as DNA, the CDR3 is TGCGCCAGCAGCCAAGACCCGACAGGGGGCGAAAGTTCCGAGCAGTACTTC.

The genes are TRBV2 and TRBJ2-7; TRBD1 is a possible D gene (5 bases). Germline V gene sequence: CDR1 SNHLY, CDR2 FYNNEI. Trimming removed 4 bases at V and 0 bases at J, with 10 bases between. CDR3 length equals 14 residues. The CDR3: CASSAIDSSYEQYF. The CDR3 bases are TGTGCCAGCAGTGCCATCGACAGCTCCTACGAGCAGTACTTC.

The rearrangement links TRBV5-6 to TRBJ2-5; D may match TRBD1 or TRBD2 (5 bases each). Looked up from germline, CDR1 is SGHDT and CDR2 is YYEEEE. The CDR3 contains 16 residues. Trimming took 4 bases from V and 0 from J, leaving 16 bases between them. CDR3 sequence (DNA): TGTGCCAGCAGCCCGAGACAGCGGAGGTACCAAGAGACCCAGTACTTC. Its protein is CASSPRQRRYQETQYF.

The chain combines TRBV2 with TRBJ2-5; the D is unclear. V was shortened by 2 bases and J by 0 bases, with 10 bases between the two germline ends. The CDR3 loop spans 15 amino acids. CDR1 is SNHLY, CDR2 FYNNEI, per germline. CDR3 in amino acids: CASSEYSPNQETQYF. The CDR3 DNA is TGTGCCAGCAGTGAATACAGCCCGAACCAAGAGACCCAGTACTTC.

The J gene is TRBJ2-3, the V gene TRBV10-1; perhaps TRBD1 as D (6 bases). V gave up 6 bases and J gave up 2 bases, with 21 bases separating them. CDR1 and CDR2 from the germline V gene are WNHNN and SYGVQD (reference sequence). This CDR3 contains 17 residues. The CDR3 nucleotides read TGCGCCAGCAGAGTCCCGCCGCTGACAGGTCACACAGATACGCAGTATTTT. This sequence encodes CASRVPPLTGHTDTQYF.

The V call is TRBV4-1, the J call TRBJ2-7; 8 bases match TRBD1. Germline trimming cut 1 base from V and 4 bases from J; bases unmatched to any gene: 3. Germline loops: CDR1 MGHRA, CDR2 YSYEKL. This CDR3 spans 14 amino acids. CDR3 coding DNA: TGCGCCAGCAGCCAAGGGACAGGGATATACGAGCAGTACTTC. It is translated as CASSQGTGIYEQYF.

As DNA, the CDR3 is TGTGCCAGCAGCGCGACCTCCTACAATGAGCAGTTCTTC. This gives the protein CASSATSYNEQFF. This chain joins TRBV7-6 and TRBJ2-1; D call uncertain. The V end lost 5 bases, the J end lost 0 bases, and 5 bases lay between the germline ends. The CDR3 sequence is 13 residues long. Germline CDR1 is SGHVS and CDR2 is FNYEAQ.

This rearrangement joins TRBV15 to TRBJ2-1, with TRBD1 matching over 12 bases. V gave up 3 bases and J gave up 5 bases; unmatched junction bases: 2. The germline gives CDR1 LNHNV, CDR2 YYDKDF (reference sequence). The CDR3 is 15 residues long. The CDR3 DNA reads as TGTGCCACCAGCAGGGGACAGGGGGCCCACAATGAGCAGTTCTTC. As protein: CATSRGQGAHNEQFF.

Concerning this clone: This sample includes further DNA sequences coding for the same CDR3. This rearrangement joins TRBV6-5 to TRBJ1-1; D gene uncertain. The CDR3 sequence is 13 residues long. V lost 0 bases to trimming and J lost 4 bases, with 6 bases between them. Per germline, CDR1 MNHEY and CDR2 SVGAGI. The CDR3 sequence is CASSYSLGTEAFF. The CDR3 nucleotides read TGTGCCAGCAGTTACTCCTTGGGCACTGAAGCTTTCTTT.

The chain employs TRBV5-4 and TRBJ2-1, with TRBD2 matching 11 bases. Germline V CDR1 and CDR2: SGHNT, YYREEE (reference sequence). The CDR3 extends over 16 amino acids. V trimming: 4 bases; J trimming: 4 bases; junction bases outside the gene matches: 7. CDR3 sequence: CASSDQLAGDYNEQFF. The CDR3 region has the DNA TGTGCCAGCAGCGATCAACTAGCGGGGGATTACAATGAGCAGTTCTTC.